This record looks at one T cell receptor beta chain sequence and its context. Its antigen remains unidentified. The record originates from a study of OX40 agonist ivuxolimab in advanced cancers. About the research overall: Participants averaged approximately 65 years of age (range 23 to 79) and were approximately 81% male.

Data came from immunoSEQ multiplex PCR; TCRdb stores just in-frame clones and leaves some out. The sample lists about 83,000 clones, under 95% seen once, with more than 7% in the top ten. The CDR3 has 14 amino acids. Germline CDR1 GTSNPN, CDR2 SVGIG (reference sequence). Losses at the gene ends were 1 base for V and 8 bases for J; bases not matched to a gene: 3. Study outcomes and limitations: In the expanded peripheral T cells, antigen specificity was never determined.

The sequence derives from an adult with an advanced solid tumor such as melanoma, head and neck, liver or kidney cancer. The chain links TRBV30 to TRBJ2-1; 12 bases agree with TRBD2. Sequencing was performed on CD4+ or CD8+ T cells sorted from blood, taken in a trial of the OX40 agonist ivuxolimab. CDR3: CAWSGLAGDDEQFF. The CDR3 DNA is TGTGCCTGGAGTGGACTAGCGGGAGATGATGAGCAGTTCTTC.